This note documents a single T cell receptor (beta chain) sequence. In germline, CDR1 is SGHTA, CDR2 FQGNSA. The CDR3 extends over 14 amino acids. The V gene lost 6 bases and the J gene lost 1 base, with 10 bases spanning the gap. The sample belongs to a study of blood T cell repertoires in COVID-19. Across the study: The cDNA or gDNA used as material had been derived from T cells, B-cell-depleted T cells, or PBMCs.

The assay was immunoSEQ multiplex PCR, and TCRdb's table has in-frame clones only and misses some. Of 190,000 or so clones listed, around 82% were seen once; the top ten hold 7.5% to 10%. The receptor was isolated from a woman of 80 years or more with acute or convalescent COVID-19. This chain connects TRBV7-2 to TRBJ2-1; D remains unclear. Sequenced: peripheral blood. The CDR3 bases are TGTGCCAGCAGTTATAGTCTGTCCTACAATGAGCAGTTCTTC. As protein: CASSYSLSYNEQFF.